Sequencing of this TCR beta chain was carried out in a study of cytomegalovirus exposure and HLA in healthy donors. Vbeta (60) and Jbeta (13) primers were used in the PCR. The method was immunoSEQ multiplex PCR; TCRdb's version includes in-frame clones alone and lacks a portion of them. This table has over 150,000 clones, 80% appearing once. V lost 0 bases to trimming and J lost 0 bases, with 3 bases between them. Germline CDR1 SGHKS, CDR2 YYEKEE (reference sequence). This CDR3 region has 13 residues. V gene TRBV5-5 combines with J gene TRBJ1-1; no firm D call. This receptor was taken from a woman in her 50s in good health and CMV-seropositive. The sample was PBMCs. The CDR3 loop reads CASSLGLNTEAFF. As DNA, the CDR3 is TGTGCCAGCAGCTTGGGGCTGAACACTGAAGCTTTCTTT. The entire variable domain, with the rest obtained from reference TRBV5-5 and TRBJ1-1, is as follows: DAGVTQSPTHLIKTRGQQVTLRCSPISGHKSVSWYQQVLGQGPQFIFQYYEKEERGRGNFPDRFSARQFPNYSSELNVNALLLGDSALYLCASSLGLNTEAFFGQGTRLTVV.